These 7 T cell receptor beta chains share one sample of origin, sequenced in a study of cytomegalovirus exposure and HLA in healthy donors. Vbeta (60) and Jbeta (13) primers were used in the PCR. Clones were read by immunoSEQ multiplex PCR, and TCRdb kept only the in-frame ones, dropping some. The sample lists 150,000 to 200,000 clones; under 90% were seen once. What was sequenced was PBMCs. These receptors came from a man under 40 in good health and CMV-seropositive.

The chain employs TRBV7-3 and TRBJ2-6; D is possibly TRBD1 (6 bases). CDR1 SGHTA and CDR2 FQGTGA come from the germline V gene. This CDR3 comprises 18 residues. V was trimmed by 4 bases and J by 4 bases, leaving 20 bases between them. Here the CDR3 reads CASSSQDSFQPGANVLTF. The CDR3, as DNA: TGTGCCAGCAGCTCTCAGGACAGCTTTCAGCCCGGGGCCAACGTCCTGACTTTC.

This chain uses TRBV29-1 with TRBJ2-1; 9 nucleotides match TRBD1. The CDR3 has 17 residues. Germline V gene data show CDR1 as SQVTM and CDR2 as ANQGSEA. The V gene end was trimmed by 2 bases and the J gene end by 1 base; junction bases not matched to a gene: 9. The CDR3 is CSVEQVPGQGSYNEQFF. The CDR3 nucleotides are TGCAGCGTTGAACAGGTACCGGGACAGGGATCCTACAATGAGCAGTTCTTC.

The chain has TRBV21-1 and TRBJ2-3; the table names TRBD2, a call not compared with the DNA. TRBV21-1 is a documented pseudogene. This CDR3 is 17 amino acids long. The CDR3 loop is CASSKGGRDAIADTQYF. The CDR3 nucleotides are TGTGCCAGCAGCAAAGGAGGCCGAGACGCAATCGCAGATACGCAGTATTTT.

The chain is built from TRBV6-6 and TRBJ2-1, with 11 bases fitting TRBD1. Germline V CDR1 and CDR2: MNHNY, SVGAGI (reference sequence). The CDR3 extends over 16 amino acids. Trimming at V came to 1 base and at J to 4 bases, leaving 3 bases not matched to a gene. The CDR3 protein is CASSYLGQGAYNEQFF. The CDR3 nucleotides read TGTGCCAGCAGTTACTTAGGACAGGGGGCATACAATGAGCAGTTCTTC.

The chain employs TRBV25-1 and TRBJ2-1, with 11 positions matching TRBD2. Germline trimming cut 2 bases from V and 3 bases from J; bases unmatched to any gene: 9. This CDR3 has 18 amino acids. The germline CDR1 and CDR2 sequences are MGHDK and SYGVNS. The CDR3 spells CASSERGTTSGDYNEQFF. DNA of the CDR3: TGTGCCAGCAGTGAACGAGGCACGACTAGCGGGGACTACAATGAGCAGTTCTTC.

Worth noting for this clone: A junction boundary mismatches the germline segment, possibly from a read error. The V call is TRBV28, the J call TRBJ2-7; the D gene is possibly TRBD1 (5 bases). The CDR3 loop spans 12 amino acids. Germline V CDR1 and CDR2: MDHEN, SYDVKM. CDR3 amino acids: CASSLQSGFSDF. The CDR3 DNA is TGTGCCAGCAGCCTTCAATCAGGGTTCTCTGACTTC.

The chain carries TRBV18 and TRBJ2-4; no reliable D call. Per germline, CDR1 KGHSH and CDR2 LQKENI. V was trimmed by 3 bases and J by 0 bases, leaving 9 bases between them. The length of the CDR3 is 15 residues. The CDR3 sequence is CASSPPEVAKNIQYF. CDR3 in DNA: TGTGCCAGCTCACCTCCAGAAGTAGCCAAAAACATTCAGTACTTC.